This TCR beta chain was identified during a study of cytomegalovirus exposure and HLA in healthy donors. On the study more broadly: An earlier analysis found fewer than 140 million unique TCR beta sequences from about 190 million T cells. Study results and caveats: Analysis was carried out at a later point, and it linked a missense DCLRE1C variant to TCR beta V- and J-gene trimming.

Note on this clone: As yet, its antigen is unknown.

PCR primers comprised 60 Vbeta and 13 Jbeta primers. The table came from immunoSEQ multiplex PCR; TCRdb's copy has only in-frame clones and leaves some out. The sample yields 30,000 to 40,000 clones, 86% seen once. The study sampled nominally healthy donors, though unrecorded immune exposures were likely. The sequenced sample consisted of PBMCs. This receptor was taken from a woman in her forties in good health and CMV-seropositive.

As DNA, the CDR3 is TGCGCCAGCAGCCAAGGTCCAGGGGGCCAGATCACCGGGGAGCTGTTTTTT. This gives the protein CASSQGPGGQITGELFF. The rearrangement uses TRBV4-3 and TRBJ2-2; 8 nucleotides align to TRBD1. The V gene end was trimmed by 1 base and the J gene end by 4 bases; junction bases not matched to a gene: 8. There are 17 residues in the CDR3. Germline V CDR1 and CDR2: LGHNA, YSLEER.